These T cell receptor beta chains were read from a single sample in a study of cytomegalovirus exposure and HLA in healthy donors. Measured with immunoSEQ multiplex PCR; TCRdb has only the in-frame clones, and not every one. Of roughly 190,000 clones in the sample, around 87% were seen once. Sequences were obtained from PBMCs. The receptor source for this set is a man aged 25-45 years in good health and CMV-seronegative. Both conserved end residues are part of each CDR3. D genes are given only for firm matches. Not all rows give a size; the values are once, few, many and, for expanded clones, a class.

v_call: TRBV7-9
d_call: TRBD2
clone_size: .
j_call: TRBJ2-5
cdr3_nt: TGTGCCAGCAGCTTAGCGTTCGGGACTAGGGTTGAGACCCAGTACTTC
cdr3_aa: CASSLAFGTRVETQYF

v_call: TRBV5-4
d_call: TRBD2
clone_size: .
j_call: TRBJ2-6
cdr3_nt: TGTGCCAGCAGCTTCCCGGGACTAGGCAGCTCTGGGGCCAACGGCCTGACTTTC
cdr3_aa: CASSFPGLGSSGANGLTF

v_call: TRBV5-1
d_call: TRBD1
clone_size: .
j_call: TRBJ1-4
cdr3_nt: TGCGCCAGCAGTTGGGGACAGGGAACTAATGAAAAACTGTTTTTT
cdr3_aa: CASSWGQGTNEKLFF

v_call: TRBV10-3
d_call: TRBD2
clone_size: .
j_call: TRBJ2-3
cdr3_nt: TGTGCCATCAGTGGGCCGACTAGCGGGATCACAGATACGCAGTATTTT
cdr3_aa: CAISGPTSGITDTQYF

v_call: TRBV5-1
d_call: .
clone_size: .
j_call: TRBJ2-5
cdr3_nt: TGCGCCAGCTACCCCGACAGACGACAAGAGACCCAGTACTTC
cdr3_aa: CASYPDRRQETQYF

v_call: TRBV11-3
d_call: TRBD1
clone_size: .
j_call: TRBJ2-3
cdr3_nt: TGTGCCAGCAGCCGGGACAGTCTCACAGATACGCAGTATTTT
cdr3_aa: CASSRDSLTDTQYF

v_call: TRBV28
d_call: TRBD2
clone_size: .
j_call: TRBJ2-7
cdr3_nt: TGTGCCAGCAGCCGACGACTAGCGGGCACCTACGAGCAGTACTTC
cdr3_aa: CASSRRLAGTYEQYF

v_call: TRBV18
d_call: TRBD1
clone_size: .
j_call: TRBJ2-5
cdr3_nt: TGTGCCAGCTCCAACGCAGGGGGCAGTGGAGAGACCCAGTACTTC
cdr3_aa: CASSNAGGSGETQYF

v_call: TRBV19
d_call: .
clone_size: .
j_call: TRBJ1-1
cdr3_nt: TGTGCCAGTAGTTTTACAGGGAAAGGGACTGAAGCTTTCTTT
cdr3_aa: CASSFTGKGTEAFF

v_call: TRBV4-1
d_call: .
clone_size: .
j_call: TRBJ2-1
cdr3_nt: TGCGCCAGCAGCCAAGGTCGAGCGGCCGCCACCTACAATGAGCAGTTCTTC
cdr3_aa: CASSQGRAAATYNEQFF

v_call: TRBV4-3
d_call: .
clone_size: few
j_call: TRBJ1-2
cdr3_nt: TGCGCCAGCAGCCAAGACTCCCCCTATGGCTACACCTTC
cdr3_aa: CASSQDSPYGYTF

v_call: TRBV15
d_call: TRBD1
clone_size: once
j_call: TRBJ1-5
cdr3_nt: TGTGCCACCAGCAGTGGCAGGACAGGAACAAATCAGCCCCAGCATTTT
cdr3_aa: CATSSGRTGTNQPQHF

v_call: TRBV7-6
d_call: TRBD2
clone_size: .
j_call: TRBJ2-5
cdr3_nt: TGTGCCAGCAGCCGCTTCGGGCGGGAGGGCCACCAAGAGACCCAGTACTTC
cdr3_aa: CASSRFGREGHQETQYF

v_call: TRBV30
d_call: .
clone_size: .
j_call: TRBJ1-5
cdr3_nt: TGTGCCTGGAGTGTACTGACCGCTCCTAGGTCCCGGCGTCAGCCCCAGCATTTT
cdr3_aa: CAWSVLTAPRSRRQPQHF

v_call: TRBV5-4
d_call: .
clone_size: .
j_call: TRBJ2-1
cdr3_nt: TGTGCCAGCAGCTTGGAGTGGGGGGACTCCTACAATGAGCAGTTCTTC
cdr3_aa: CASSLEWGDSYNEQFF

v_call: TRBV29-1
d_call: TRBD1
clone_size: once
j_call: TRBJ2-7
cdr3_nt: TGCAGCGTTCTAGGGGACAGGAGTCATTCCGACGTTCACGAGCAGTACTTC
cdr3_aa: CSVLGDRSHSDVHEQYF

v_call: TRBV27
d_call: TRBD2
clone_size: .
j_call: TRBJ2-3
cdr3_nt: TGTGCCAGCAGGAAGACCAGCGGGGGGCCGGGGTCGCAGTATTTT
cdr3_aa: CASRKTSGGPGSQYF

v_call: TRBV19
d_call: .
clone_size: .
j_call: TRBJ1-4
cdr3_nt: TGTGCCAGTAGTAGACAGGCTAATGAAAAACTGTTTTTT
cdr3_aa: CASSRQANEKLFF

v_call: TRBV10-3
d_call: TRBD2
clone_size: .
j_call: TRBJ2-5
cdr3_nt: TGTGCCATCGGGGGGGGAATGGGAGAGACCCAGTACTTC
cdr3_aa: CAIGGGMGETQYF

v_call: TRBV27
d_call: .
clone_size: .
j_call: TRBJ1-4
cdr3_nt: TGTGCCAGCAGTTTATCGGACATATCCGGGACTATTAATGAAAAACTGTTTTTT
cdr3_aa: CASSLSDISGTINEKLFF

v_call: TRBV28
d_call: .
clone_size: .
j_call: TRBJ1-5
cdr3_nt: TGTGCCAGCAGCCACCCGGGTAGCAATCAGCCCCAGCATTTT
cdr3_aa: CASSHPGSNQPQHF

v_call: TRBV15
d_call: .
clone_size: .
j_call: TRBJ1-1
cdr3_nt: TGTGCCACCAGCAGAGATCTAACGAGGCCTGAAGCTTTCTTT
cdr3_aa: CATSRDLTRPEAFF

v_call: TRBV6-5
d_call: .
clone_size: .
j_call: TRBJ2-2
cdr3_nt: TGTGCCAGCAGTGAACGGGTGGAAACCGGGGAGCTGTTTTTT
cdr3_aa: CASSERVETGELFF

v_call: TRBV18
d_call: .
clone_size: .
j_call: TRBJ1-1
cdr3_nt: TGTGCCAGCTCACCCCGAATAACAGAGAACACTGAAGCTTTCTTT
cdr3_aa: CASSPRITENTEAFF

v_call: TRBV27
d_call: TRBD2
clone_size: .
j_call: TRBJ2-1
cdr3_nt: TGTGCCAGCAGAATTAGACTAGCGGCGAACAATGAGCAGTTCTTC
cdr3_aa: CASRIRLAANNEQFF

v_call: TRBV11-2
d_call: .
clone_size: few
j_call: TRBJ2-1
cdr3_nt: TGTGCCAGCAGCTTACCCTTTAACAATGAGCAGTTCTTC
cdr3_aa: CASSLPFNNEQFF

v_call: TRBV4-1
d_call: .
clone_size: .
j_call: TRBJ2-2
cdr3_nt: TGCGCCAGCAGCGAGGGGGGGCACCCCGTCCGGGGCACCGGGGAGCTGTTTTTT
cdr3_aa: CASSEGGHPVRGTGELFF

v_call: TRBV18
d_call: .
clone_size: .
j_call: TRBJ1-3
cdr3_nt: TGTGCCAGCTCCCTGACCCAGACAAGACCCACTGGAAACACCATATATTTT
cdr3_aa: CASSLTQTRPTGNTIYF

v_call: TRBV29-1
d_call: .
clone_size: once
j_call: TRBJ2-3
cdr3_nt: TGCAGCGTTGTTTGGCGGGGAGATACGCAGTATTTT
cdr3_aa: CSVVWRGDTQYF

v_call: TRBV6-6
d_call: .
clone_size: .
j_call: TRBJ2-7
cdr3_nt: TGTGCCAGCAGTTCCCCGACTAGGACCTACGAGCAGTACTTC
cdr3_aa: CASSSPTRTYEQYF

v_call: TRBV13
d_call: TRBD1
clone_size: few
j_call: TRBJ2-7
cdr3_nt: TGTGCCAGCAGCCCCCGGGACAGGGGGCTCGGGGAGCAGTACTTC
cdr3_aa: CASSPRDRGLGEQYF

v_call: TRBV21-1
d_call: .
clone_size: .
j_call: TRBJ1-2
cdr3_nt: TGTGCCAGCAGCAAAGGGGACAGGGGTTATGGCTACACCTTC
cdr3_aa: CASSKGDRGYGYTF

v_call: TRBV4-3
d_call: TRBD1
clone_size: .
j_call: TRBJ2-7
cdr3_nt: TGCGCCAGCAGCCAACAGACCGGGACAGGGTCGAGCGAGCAGTACTTC
cdr3_aa: CASSQQTGTGSSEQYF

v_call: TRBV5-8
d_call: TRBD1
clone_size: .
j_call: TRBJ1-2
cdr3_nt: TGTGCCAGCAGCAAAACCGGGACAGGGTCCTATGGCTACACCTTC
cdr3_aa: CASSKTGTGSYGYTF

v_call: TRBV27
d_call: TRBD1
clone_size: .
j_call: TRBJ2-7
cdr3_nt: TGTGCCAGCAGTCTGATCGGACAGGGATACGAGCAGTACTTC
cdr3_aa: CASSLIGQGYEQYF

v_call: TRBV29-1
d_call: .
clone_size: .
j_call: TRBJ2-2
cdr3_nt: TGCAGCGTTTCCCCTCTACTCACCGGGGAGCTGTTTTTT
cdr3_aa: CSVSPLLTGELFF

v_call: TRBV5-1
d_call: TRBD2
clone_size: .
j_call: TRBJ2-2
cdr3_nt: TGCGCCAGCAGCGGAAAGGGACTAGTGAACACCGGGGAGCTGTTTTTT
cdr3_aa: CASSGKGLVNTGELFF

v_call: TRBV28
d_call: .
clone_size: .
j_call: TRBJ1-1
cdr3_nt: TGTGCCAGCAGTTTTCCGACTTCAATGGTCAGGGGATTGAACACTGAAGCTTTCTTT
cdr3_aa: CASSFPTSMVRGLNTEAFF

v_call: TRBV9
d_call: .
clone_size: .
j_call: TRBJ2-3
cdr3_nt: TGTGCCAGCAGCACCCAGGGGGGAGATACGCAGTATTTT
cdr3_aa: CASSTQGGDTQYF

v_call: TRBV6-4
d_call: .
clone_size: .
j_call: TRBJ2-7
cdr3_nt: TGTGCCAGCACCCCCGCGGGGCAGGGCCACGAGCAGTACTTC
cdr3_aa: CASTPAGQGHEQYF

v_call: TRBV5-4
d_call: TRBD1
clone_size: .
j_call: TRBJ2-7
cdr3_nt: TGTGCCAGCGTAGACAGGGATTCCTACGAGCAGTACTTC
cdr3_aa: CASVDRDSYEQYF

v_call: TRBV5-6
d_call: TRBD2
clone_size: .
j_call: TRBJ2-5
cdr3_nt: TGTGCCAGCAGCTCAGCGCTAGCGGGCCTCCAAGAGACCCAGTACTTC
cdr3_aa: CASSSALAGLQETQYF

v_call: TRBV5-1
d_call: TRBD1
clone_size: .
j_call: TRBJ2-5
cdr3_nt: TGCGCCAGCGGCCCAGGGGGACAAGAGACCCAGTACTTC
cdr3_aa: CASGPGGQETQYF

v_call: TRBV5-1
d_call: TRBD1
clone_size: .
j_call: TRBJ2-3
cdr3_nt: TGCGCCAGCAGCTCCGGACAGGGGAGGGCCACAGATACGCAGTATTTT
cdr3_aa: CASSSGQGRATDTQYF

v_call: TRBV6-1
d_call: .
clone_size: once
j_call: TRBJ1-6
cdr3_nt: TGTGCCAGCCACGGGACTGAGAATTCACCCCTCCACTTT
cdr3_aa: CASHGTENSPLHF

v_call: TRBV19
d_call: TRBD1
clone_size: .
j_call: TRBJ2-5
cdr3_nt: TGTGCCAGTAGTACCCAGGGGGCAGGGGAGACCCAGTACTTC
cdr3_aa: CASSTQGAGETQYF

v_call: TRBV19
d_call: .
clone_size: few
j_call: TRBJ2-3
cdr3_nt: TGTGCCAGTAGTAGCGCGCGCGGTGTTGATACGCAGTATTTT
cdr3_aa: CASSSARGVDTQYF

v_call: TRBV6-6
d_call: TRBD1
clone_size: .
j_call: TRBJ1-6
cdr3_nt: TGTGCCAGCAGAAGGGGACAGGGGAATTCACCCCTCCACTTT
cdr3_aa: CASRRGQGNSPLHF

v_call: TRBV28
d_call: .
clone_size: .
j_call: TRBJ1-3
cdr3_nt: TGTGCCAGCAGTCGAGGGAGTAGGAACACCATATATTTT
cdr3_aa: CASSRGSRNTIYF

v_call: TRBV28
d_call: TRBD1
clone_size: few
j_call: TRBJ1-4
cdr3_nt: TGTGCCAGCACAAGGACAGGGGCGGAAAAACTGTTTTTT
cdr3_aa: CASTRTGAEKLFF

v_call: TRBV19
d_call: .
clone_size: .
j_call: TRBJ2-1
cdr3_nt: TGTGCCAGTAGTCTTATGGGCCAATACGATGAGCAGTTCTTC
cdr3_aa: CASSLMGQYDEQFF

v_call: TRBV10-3
d_call: .
clone_size: .
j_call: TRBJ1-5
cdr3_nt: TGTGCCATCAGTGACAAACTCACAGGGAGCAATCAGCCCCAGCATTTT
cdr3_aa: CAISDKLTGSNQPQHF

v_call: TRBV19
d_call: TRBD2
clone_size: .
j_call: TRBJ2-2
cdr3_nt: TGTGCCAGTAGGGATGCGGGACTAGCGGGGGACGTGAACACCGGGGAGCTGTTTTTT
cdr3_aa: CASRDAGLAGDVNTGELFF

v_call: TRBV28
d_call: TRBD1
clone_size: .
j_call: TRBJ2-3
cdr3_nt: TGTGCCAGCAGTTTATGGGGGACAGGCTACAGCACAGATACGCAGTATTTT
cdr3_aa: CASSLWGTGYSTDTQYF

v_call: TRBV13
d_call: .
clone_size: .
j_call: TRBJ2-1
cdr3_nt: TGTGCCAGCAGCCCCGCTATTATTGGTAACAATGAGCAGTTCTTC
cdr3_aa: CASSPAIIGNNEQFF